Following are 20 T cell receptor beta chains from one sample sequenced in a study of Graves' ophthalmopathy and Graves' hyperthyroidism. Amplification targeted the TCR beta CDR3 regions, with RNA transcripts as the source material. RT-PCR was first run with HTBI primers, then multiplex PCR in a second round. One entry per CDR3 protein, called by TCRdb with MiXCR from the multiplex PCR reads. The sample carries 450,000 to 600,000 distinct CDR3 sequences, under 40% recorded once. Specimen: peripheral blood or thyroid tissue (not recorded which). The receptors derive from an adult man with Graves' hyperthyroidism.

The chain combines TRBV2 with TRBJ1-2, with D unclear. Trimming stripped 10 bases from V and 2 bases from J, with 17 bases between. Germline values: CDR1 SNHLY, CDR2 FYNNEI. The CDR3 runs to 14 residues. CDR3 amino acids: CAILALGYNYGYTF. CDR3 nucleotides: TGTGCCATTTTAGCGTTGGGGTACAACTATGGCTACACCTTC.

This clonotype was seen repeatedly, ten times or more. CDR3 loop: CSATDRLSYEQYF. CDR3 bases: TGCAGTGCTACGGACAGGCTTTCCTACGAGCAGTACTTC. The chain has TRBV20-1 and TRBJ2-7; 7 bases align to TRBD1. The CDR3 is 13 amino acids. V lost 4 bases and J lost 1; bases outside the gene matches: 4. Germline loops: CDR1 DFQATT, CDR2 SNEGSKA (reference sequence).

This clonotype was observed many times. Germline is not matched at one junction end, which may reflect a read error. This CDR3 is CASSSFLSDSLLHF. CDR3 DNA sequence: TGTGCCAGCAGCTCCTTTCTTTCGGATTCACTCCTCCACTTT. The chain carries TRBV7-8 and TRBJ1-6; D is uncertain. Germline-derived CDR1 and CDR2 are SGHVS and FQNEAQ. This CDR3 spans 14 amino acids.

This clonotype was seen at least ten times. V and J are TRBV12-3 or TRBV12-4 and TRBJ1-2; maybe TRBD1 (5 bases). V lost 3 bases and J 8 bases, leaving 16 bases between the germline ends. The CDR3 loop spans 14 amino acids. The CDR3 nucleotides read TGTGCCAGCAGTTTTCGGGCAGGGTCTGGCGGCTACACCTTC. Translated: CASSFRAGSGGYTF.

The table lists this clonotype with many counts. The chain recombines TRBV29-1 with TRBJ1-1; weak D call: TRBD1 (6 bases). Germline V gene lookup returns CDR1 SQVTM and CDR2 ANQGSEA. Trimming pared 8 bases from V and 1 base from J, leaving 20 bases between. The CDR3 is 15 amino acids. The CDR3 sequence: CSSGGRGQGNTEAFF. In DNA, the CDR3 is TGCAGCTCTGGGGGGCGGGGGCAGGGGAACACTGAAGCTTTCTTT.

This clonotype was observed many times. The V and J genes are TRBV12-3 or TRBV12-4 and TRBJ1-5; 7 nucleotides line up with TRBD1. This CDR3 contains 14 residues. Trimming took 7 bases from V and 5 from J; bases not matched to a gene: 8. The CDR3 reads CASNSGGSYQPQHF. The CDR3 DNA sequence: TGTGCCAGCAACTCAGGGGGGAGCTATCAGCCCCAGCATTTT.

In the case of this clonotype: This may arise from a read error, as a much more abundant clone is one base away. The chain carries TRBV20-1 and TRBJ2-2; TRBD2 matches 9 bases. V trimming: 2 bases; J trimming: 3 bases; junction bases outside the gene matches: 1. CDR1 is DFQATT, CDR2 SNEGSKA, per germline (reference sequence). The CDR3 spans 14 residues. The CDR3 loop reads CSARPSGDTGELFF. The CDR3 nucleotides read TGCAGTGCTAGACCTAGCGGGGACACCGGGGAGCTGTTTTTT.

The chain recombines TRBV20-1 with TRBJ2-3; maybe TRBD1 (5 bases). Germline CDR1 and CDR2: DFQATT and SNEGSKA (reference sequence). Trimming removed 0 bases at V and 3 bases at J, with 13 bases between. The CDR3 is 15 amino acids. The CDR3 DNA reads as TGCAGTGCTAGAGATTTCAGGGTTCTTACAGATACGCAGTATTTT. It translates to CSARDFRVLTDTQYF.

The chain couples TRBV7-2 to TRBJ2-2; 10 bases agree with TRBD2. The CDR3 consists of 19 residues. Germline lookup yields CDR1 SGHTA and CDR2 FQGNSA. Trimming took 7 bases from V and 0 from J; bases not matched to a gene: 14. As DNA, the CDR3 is TGTGCCAGCAACCAAGGTGGCCTAGCGGGAGCCCCGAACACCGGGGAGCTGTTTTTT. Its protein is CASNQGGLAGAPNTGELFF.

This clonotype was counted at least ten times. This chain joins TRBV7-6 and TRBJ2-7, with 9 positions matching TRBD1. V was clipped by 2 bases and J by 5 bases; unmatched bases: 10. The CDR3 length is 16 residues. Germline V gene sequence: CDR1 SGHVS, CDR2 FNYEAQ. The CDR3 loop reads CASSLSIPGQGNEQYF. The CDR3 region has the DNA TGTGCCAGCAGCTTATCTATACCGGGACAGGGCAACGAGCAGTACTTC.

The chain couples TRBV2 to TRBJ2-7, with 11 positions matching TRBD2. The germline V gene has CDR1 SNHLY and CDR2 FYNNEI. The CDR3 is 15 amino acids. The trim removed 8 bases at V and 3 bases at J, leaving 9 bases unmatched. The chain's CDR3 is CASGAGTSGLYEQYF. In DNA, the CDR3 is TGTGCCAGCGGTGCAGGGACTAGCGGCCTCTACGAGCAGTACTTC.

In DNA form, the CDR3 reads TGTGCCAGTAGTATTTGGGCCCAGGAGGTTGGCAATCAGCCCCAGCATTTT. It is translated as CASSIWAQEVGNQPQHF. The V gene is TRBV19, the J gene TRBJ1-5; D remains ambiguous. The CDR3 runs to 17 residues. Trimming cost V 3 bases and J 2 bases, with 17 bases left between them. Germline CDR1 is LNHDA and CDR2 is SQIVND (reference sequence).

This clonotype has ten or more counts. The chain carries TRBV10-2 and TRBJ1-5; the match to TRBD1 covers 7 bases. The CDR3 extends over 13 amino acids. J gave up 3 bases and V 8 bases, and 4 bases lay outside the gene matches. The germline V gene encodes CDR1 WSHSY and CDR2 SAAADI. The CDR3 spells CASRDSFNQPQHF. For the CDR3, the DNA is TGCGCCAGCCGGGACAGCTTCAATCAGCCCCAGCATTTT.

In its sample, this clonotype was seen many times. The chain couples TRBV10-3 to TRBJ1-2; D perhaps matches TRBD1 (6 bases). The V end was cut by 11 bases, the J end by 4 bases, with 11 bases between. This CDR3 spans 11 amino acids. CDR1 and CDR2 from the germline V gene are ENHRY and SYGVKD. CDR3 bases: TGTGCCGTCGGGACATCCTATGGCTACACCTTC. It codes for CAVGTSYGYTF.

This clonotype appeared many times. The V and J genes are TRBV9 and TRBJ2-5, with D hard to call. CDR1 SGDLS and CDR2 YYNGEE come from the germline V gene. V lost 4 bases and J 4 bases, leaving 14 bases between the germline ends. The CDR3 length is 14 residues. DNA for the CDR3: TGTGCCAGCAGCAAGACGCGGAGTGGAGAGACCCAGTACTTC. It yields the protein CASSKTRSGETQYF.

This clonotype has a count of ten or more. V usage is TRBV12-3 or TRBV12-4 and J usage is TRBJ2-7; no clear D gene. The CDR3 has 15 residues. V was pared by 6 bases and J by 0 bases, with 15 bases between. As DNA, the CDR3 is TGTGCCAGCAGGTTCGCCAGTACTTCCTCCTACGAGCAGTACTTC. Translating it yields CASRFASTSSYEQYF.

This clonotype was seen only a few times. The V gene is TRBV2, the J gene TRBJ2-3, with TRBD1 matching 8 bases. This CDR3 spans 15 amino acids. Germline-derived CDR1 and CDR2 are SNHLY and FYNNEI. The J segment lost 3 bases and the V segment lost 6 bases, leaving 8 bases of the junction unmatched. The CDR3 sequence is CASSWTGFSTDTQYF. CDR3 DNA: TGTGCCAGCAGCTGGACAGGGTTCAGTACAGATACGCAGTATTTT.

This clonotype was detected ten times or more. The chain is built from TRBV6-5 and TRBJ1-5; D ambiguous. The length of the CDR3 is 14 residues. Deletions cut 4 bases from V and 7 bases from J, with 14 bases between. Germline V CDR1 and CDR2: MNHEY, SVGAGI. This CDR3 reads CASSSTGNHQPQHF. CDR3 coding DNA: TGTGCCAGCAGTTCTACTGGGAATCACCAGCCCCAGCATTTT.

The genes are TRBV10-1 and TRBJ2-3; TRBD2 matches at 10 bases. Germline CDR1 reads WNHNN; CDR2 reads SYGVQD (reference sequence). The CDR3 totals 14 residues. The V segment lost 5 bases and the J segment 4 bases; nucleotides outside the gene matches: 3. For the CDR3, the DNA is TGCGCCAGCAGTCTAGCGGGAGAACCAGATACGCAGTATTTT. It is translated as CASSLAGEPDTQYF.

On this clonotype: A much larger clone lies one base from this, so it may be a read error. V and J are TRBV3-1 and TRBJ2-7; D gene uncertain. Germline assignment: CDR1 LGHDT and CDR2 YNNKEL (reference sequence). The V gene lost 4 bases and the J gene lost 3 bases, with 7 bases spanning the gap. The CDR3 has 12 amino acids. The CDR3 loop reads CASSRSIYEQYF. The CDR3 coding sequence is TGTGCCAGCAGCCGGAGCATCTACGAGCAGTACTTC.